Below are 19 T cell receptor beta chains sequenced from a single sample in a study of CD8+CD57+ T cells in acquired aplastic anemia. Only patients with CD8+CD57+ cell expansion on flow cytometry were chosen for sequencing. Researchers used genomic DNA as the template to profile TCR beta VDJ and CDR3. MiXCR, run by TCRdb on the reads, gives a single entry per CDR3 protein. The sample has around 210,000 distinct CDR3 sequences; 65% are singletons. What was sequenced was sorted CD4+, CD8+, or CD8+CD57+ T cells (not recorded which) from PBMCs. The receptors were sampled from a human donor with aplastic anemia.

This clonotype was observed once. The CDR3 region is CSARKGSGGGYEQYF. CDR3 nucleotides: TGCAGTGCTAGAAAGGGTTCAGGCGGGGGTTACGAGCAGTACTTC. This chain uses TRBV20-1 with TRBJ2-7, with TRBD2 identical over 7 bases. From germline, CDR1 is DFQATT and CDR2 SNEGSKA (reference sequence). The CDR3 is 15 residues long. The junction had 11 bases not matched to a gene; V was cut back by 2 bases and J by 4 bases.

Of note for this clonotype: The junction does not match germline at one end; this may be a read error. The rearrangement uses TRBV10-3 and TRBJ2-7; 7 bases are shared with TRBD2. Germline CDR1 and CDR2: ENHRY and SYGVKD. The CDR3 covers 15 residues. CDR3 sequence (DNA): TGTGCCATCAGCGAGTTGGGGGAGGGCGTTTACGAGCAGTACTTC. Amino acid sequence: CAISELGEGVYEQYF.

This clonotype occurred once. A read error may produce the germline difference seen at one junction end. The gene calls are TRBV7-3 and TRBJ2-5; D call uncertain. CDR1 and CDR2 (germline): SGHTA, FQGTGA. The CDR3 contains 13 residues. The CDR3 spells CASSFDKGETQYF. The CDR3 DNA reads as TGTGCTAGCAGCTTCGACAAAGGAGAGACCCAGTACTTC.

The rearrangement joins TRBV5-6 to TRBJ2-2, with TRBD1 matching 9 bases. The germline gives CDR1 SGHDT, CDR2 YYEEEE. The CDR3 covers 14 residues. Trimming cost V 1 base and J 9 bases; bases outside gene matches: 4. CDR3 sequence (DNA): TGTGCCAGCAGCTTGAAGGGACAGGGAAGGGAGCTGTTTTTT. Amino acids: CASSLKGQGRELFF.

The chain carries TRBV11-2 and TRBJ2-7; weak D call: TRBD2 (7 bases). The CDR3 contains 15 residues. Germline CDR1 SGHAT, CDR2 FQNNGV. Deletions cut 0 bases from V and 4 bases from J, with 13 bases between. CDR3 sequence (DNA): TGTGCCAGCAGCTTAGATCGGGGGGCAGGGTACGAGCAGTACTTC. This encodes CASSLDRGAGYEQYF.

This clonotype has a handful of counts. V and J are TRBV29-1 and TRBJ2-1; no definite D call. Trimming shortened V by 4 bases and J by 8 bases, and 21 bases separated the two germline ends. The CDR3 sequence is 15 residues long. CDR1 and CDR2 from the germline V gene are SQVTM and ANQGSEA. The DNA of the CDR3 is TGCAGCGTTGGTTTTCTCTCCTCCTTAGGCGATGAGCAGTTCTTC. Its protein is CSVGFLSSLGDEQFF.

The rearrangement joins TRBV7-2 to TRBJ2-1; D gene uncertain. This CDR3 has 13 residues. Trimming took 4 bases from V and 2 from J, leaving 6 bases between them. Per germline, CDR1 SGHTA and CDR2 FQGNSA. The CDR3 region is CASSSRTYNEQFF. The CDR3 DNA follows: TGTGCCAGCAGCTCACGCACCTACAATGAGCAGTTCTTC.

The genes are TRBV6-1 and TRBJ2-1; 15 nucleotides agree with TRBD2. The V segment lost 11 bases and the J segment 8 bases; nucleotides outside the gene matches: 10. CDR3 length: 15 amino acids. Germline V gene sequence: CDR1 MNHNS, CDR2 SASEGT. Here the CDR3 DNA reads TGTGCCGGAGGACTAGCGGGAGGGCCAGGAGATGAGCAGTTCTTC. Residues: CAGGLAGGPGDEQFF.

The table lists this clonotype with a few counts. The chain employs TRBV15 and TRBJ1-6; no clear D gene. Germline CDR1 is LNHNV and CDR2 is YYDKDF (reference sequence). The CDR3 extends over 14 amino acids. V was shortened by 0 bases and J by 7 bases, with 7 bases between the two germline ends. Here the CDR3 reads CATSRDAGNSPLHF. The CDR3 DNA follows: TGTGCCACCAGCAGAGATGCGGGGAATTCACCCCTCCACTTT.

The V and J genes are TRBV7-9 and TRBJ1-4, with 7 bases identical to TRBD1. The germline CDR1 and CDR2 sequences are SEHNR and FQNEAQ (reference sequence). V lost 3 bases, J lost 6 bases, and 10 bases stayed unmatched. This CDR3 contains 16 residues. The CDR3 region is CASSLDTGTAYEKLFF. The CDR3 nucleotides read TGTGCCAGCAGCTTGGACACCGGGACAGCTTATGAAAAACTGTTTTTT.

V is TRBV20-1 and J is TRBJ2-5, with D possibly matching TRBD1 (6 bases). This CDR3 region has 13 residues. Germline V gene data show CDR1 as DFQATT and CDR2 as SNEGSKA (reference sequence). Trimming pared 6 bases from V and 1 base from J, leaving 12 bases between. The CDR3 loop is CSALGTTQETQYF. The CDR3 DNA is TGCAGTGCCCTCGGGACAACCCAAGAGACCCAGTACTTC.

This clonotype was observed many times. The CDR3 DNA reads as TGTGCCTGGAGTGTCGGGGCAGGTTATAATTCACCCCTCCACTTT. Protein product: CAWSVGAGYNSPLHF. The chain has TRBV30 and TRBJ1-6, with D perhaps TRBD1 (5 bases). The germline V and J ends were trimmed by 0 bases and 4 bases, with 10 bases remaining between them. The germline V gene encodes CDR1 GTSNPN and CDR2 SVGIG (reference sequence). The CDR3 has 15 amino acids.

The rearrangement uses TRBV20-1 and TRBJ2-5; 10 positions match TRBD1. The germline V gene encodes CDR1 DFQATT and CDR2 SNEGSKA (reference sequence). The trim removed 0 bases at V and 4 bases at J, leaving 5 bases unmatched. CDR3 length equals 15 residues. The CDR3 spells CSARDPGQGIETQYF. Here the CDR3 DNA reads TGCAGTGCTAGAGATCCGGGACAGGGGATAGAGACCCAGTACTTC.

This sequence joins TRBV4-3 and TRBJ2-7; no clear D gene. The CDR3 is 13 amino acids. With 0 bases removed from V and 7 bases from J, the gap between germline ends came to 10 bases. The germline V gene encodes CDR1 LGHNA and CDR2 YSLEER. CDR3 residues: CASSQDEYGEQYF. The DNA for the CDR3 is TGCGCCAGCAGCCAAGACGAATATGGGGAGCAGTACTTC.

This chain uses TRBV10-3 with TRBJ1-1; D unresolved. Germline assignment: CDR1 ENHRY and CDR2 SYGVKD. V was clipped by 9 bases and J by 3 bases, with 14 bases between them. This CDR3 region has 13 residues. This CDR3 is CAIRRPGDTEAFF. The CDR3 DNA reads as TGTGCCATTAGAAGGCCTGGTGACACTGAAGCTTTCTTT.

The chain couples TRBV7-9 to TRBJ2-1; possibly TRBD1 for D (6 bases). Germline V gene data show CDR1 as SEHNR and CDR2 as FQNEAQ (reference sequence). The CDR3 is 15 amino acids. CDR3 DNA sequence: TGTGCGGAGGAAGGGGGTGGACCCCTCTACAATGAGCAGTTCTTC. Its protein is CAEEGGGPLYNEQFF.

On this clonotype: Since a much larger clone is just one base distant, this may be a read error. The chain has TRBV4-1 and TRBJ2-3; D might be TRBD2 (7 bases). The CDR3 contains 15 residues. Per germline, CDR1 MGHRA and CDR2 YSYEKL. The CDR3 reads CASSPFGGRGDTQYF. As DNA, the CDR3 is TGTGCCAGCAGCCCGTTCGGGGGGCGGGGAGATACGCAGTATTTT.

This clonotype has just a few counts. The genes are TRBV3-1 and TRBJ1-1; D is possibly TRBD1 (6 bases). The CDR3 runs to 15 residues. Trimming pared 1 base from V and 4 bases from J, leaving 13 bases between. Germline CDR1 is LGHDT and CDR2 is YNNKEL (reference sequence). CDR3 DNA: TGTGCCAGCAGCCAAGGACCCCAAGGGGGCACTGAAGCTTTCTTT. Its translation is CASSQGPQGGTEAFF.

This clonotype was detected a few times. The V gene is TRBV7-2, the J gene TRBJ2-1, with 9 bases aligning to TRBD1. The ends lost 5 bases at V and 13 bases at J; junction bases unmatched: 6. The CDR3 extends over 12 amino acids. In germline, CDR1 is SGHTA, CDR2 FQGNSA. The CDR3 loop is CASSAGQGAQFF. CDR3 bases: TGTGCCAGCAGCGCGGGACAGGGTGCTCAGTTCTTC. Filled out from reference TRBV7-2 and TRBJ2-1, the complete variable domain reads GAGVSQSPSNKVTEKGKDVELRCDPISGHTALYWYRQSLGQGLEFLIYFQGNSAPDKSGLPSDRFSAERTGGSVSTLTIQRTQQEDSAVYLCASSAGQGAQFFGPGTRLTVL.